The sequence of this TCR beta chain was determined in a study of blood T cell repertoires in COVID-19. Trimming pared 3 bases from V and 7 bases from J, leaving 16 bases between. The CDR3 is made up of 15 amino acids. Germline CDR1 and CDR2: SGHAT and FQNNGV. Sequencing was performed with immunoSEQ multiplex PCR; in TCRdb, only in-frame clones are kept and a portion is missing. The sample yields 350,000 to 400,000 clones, around 87% seen once. Material for sequencing was PBMCs or T cells enriched from blood (not recorded which). V is TRBV11-2 and J is TRBJ2-1; tentative D call: TRBD2 (6 bases). This clonotype originated in a man aged 40-49 years in a cohort exposed to, infected with or recovered from COVID-19 (not recorded which). As DNA, the CDR3 is TGTGCCAGCAGCTTTTATGCGGGAAGTGGGAATGAGCAGTTCTTC. It encodes CASSFYAGSGNEQFF.